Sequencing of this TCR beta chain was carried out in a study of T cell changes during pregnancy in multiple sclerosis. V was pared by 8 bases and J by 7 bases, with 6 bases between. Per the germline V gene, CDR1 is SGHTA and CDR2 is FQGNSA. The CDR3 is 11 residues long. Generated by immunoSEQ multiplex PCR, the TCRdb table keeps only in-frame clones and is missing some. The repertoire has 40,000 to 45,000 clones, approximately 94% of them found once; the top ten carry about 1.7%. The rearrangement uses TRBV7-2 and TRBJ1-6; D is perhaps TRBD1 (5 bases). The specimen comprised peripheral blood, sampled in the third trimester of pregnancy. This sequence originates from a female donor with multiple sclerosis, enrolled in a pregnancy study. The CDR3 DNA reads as TGTGCCAGCCGGGGGAATTCACCCCTCCACTTT. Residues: CASRGNSPLHF.